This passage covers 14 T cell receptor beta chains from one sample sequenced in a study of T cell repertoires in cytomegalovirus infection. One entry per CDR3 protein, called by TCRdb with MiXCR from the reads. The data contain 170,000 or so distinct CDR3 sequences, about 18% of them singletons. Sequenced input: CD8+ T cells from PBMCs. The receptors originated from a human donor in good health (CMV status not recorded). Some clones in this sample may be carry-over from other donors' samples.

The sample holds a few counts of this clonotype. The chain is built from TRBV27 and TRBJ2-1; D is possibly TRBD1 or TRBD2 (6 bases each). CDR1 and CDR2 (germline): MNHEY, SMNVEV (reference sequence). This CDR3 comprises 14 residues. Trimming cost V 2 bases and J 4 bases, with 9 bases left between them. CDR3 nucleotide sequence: TGTGCCAGCAGTTTAAGGGGGAGGTACAATGAGCAGTTCTTC. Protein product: CASSLRGRYNEQFF.

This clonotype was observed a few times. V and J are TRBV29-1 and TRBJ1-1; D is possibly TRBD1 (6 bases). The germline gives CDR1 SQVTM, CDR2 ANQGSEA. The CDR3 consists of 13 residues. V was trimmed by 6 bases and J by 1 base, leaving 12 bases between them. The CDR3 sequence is CSVPRGGNTEAFF. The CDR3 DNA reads TGCAGCGTCCCGAGGGGGGGGAACACTGAAGCTTTCTTT.

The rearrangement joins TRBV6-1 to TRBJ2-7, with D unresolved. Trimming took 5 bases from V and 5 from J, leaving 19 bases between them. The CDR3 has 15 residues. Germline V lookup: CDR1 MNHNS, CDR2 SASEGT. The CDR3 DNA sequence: TGTGCCAGCAGTCCCAACATACCCGTGACCCACGAGCAGTACTTC. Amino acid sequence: CASSPNIPVTHEQYF.

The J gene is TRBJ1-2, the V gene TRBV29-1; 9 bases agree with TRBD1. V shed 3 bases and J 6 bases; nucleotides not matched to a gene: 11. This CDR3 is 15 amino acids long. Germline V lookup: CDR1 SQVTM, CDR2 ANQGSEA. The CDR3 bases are TGCAGCGTTGACTATGGGACAGGGTATATCCATGGCTACACCTTC. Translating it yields CSVDYGTGYIHGYTF.

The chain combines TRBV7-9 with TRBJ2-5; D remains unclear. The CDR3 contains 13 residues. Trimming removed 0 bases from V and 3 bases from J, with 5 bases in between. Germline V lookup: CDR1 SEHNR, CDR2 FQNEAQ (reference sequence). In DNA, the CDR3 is TGTGCCAGCAGCTTAGCCCCTAAAGAGACCCAGTACTTC. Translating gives CASSLAPKETQYF.

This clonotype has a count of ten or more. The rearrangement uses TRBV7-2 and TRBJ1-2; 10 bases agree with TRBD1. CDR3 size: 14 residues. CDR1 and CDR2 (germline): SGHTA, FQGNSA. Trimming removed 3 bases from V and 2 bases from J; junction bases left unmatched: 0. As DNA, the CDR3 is TGTGCCAGCAGCTTGGGACAGGGGAACTATGGCTACACCTTC. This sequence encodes CASSLGQGNYGYTF.

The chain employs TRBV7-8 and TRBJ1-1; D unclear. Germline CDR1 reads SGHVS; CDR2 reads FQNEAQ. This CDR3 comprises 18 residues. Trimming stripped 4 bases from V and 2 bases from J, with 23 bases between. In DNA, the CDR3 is TGTGCCAGCAGCTCCCCAGGCCTCCCGGCTCCACTTAACACTGAAGCTTTCTTT. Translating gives CASSSPGLPAPLNTEAFF.

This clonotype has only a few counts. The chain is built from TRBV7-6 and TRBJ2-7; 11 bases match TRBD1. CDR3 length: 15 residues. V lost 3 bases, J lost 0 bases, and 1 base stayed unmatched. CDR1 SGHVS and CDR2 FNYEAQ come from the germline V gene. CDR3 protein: CASSFGTGGSYEQYF. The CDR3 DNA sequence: TGTGCCAGCAGCTTTGGGACAGGGGGCTCCTACGAGCAGTACTTC.

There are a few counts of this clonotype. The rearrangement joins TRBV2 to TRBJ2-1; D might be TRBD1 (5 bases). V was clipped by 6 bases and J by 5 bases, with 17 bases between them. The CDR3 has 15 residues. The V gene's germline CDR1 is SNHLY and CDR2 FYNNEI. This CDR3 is CASRLDRTSNNEQFF. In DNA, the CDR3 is TGTGCCAGCAGATTAGACAGAACAAGTAACAATGAGCAGTTCTTC.

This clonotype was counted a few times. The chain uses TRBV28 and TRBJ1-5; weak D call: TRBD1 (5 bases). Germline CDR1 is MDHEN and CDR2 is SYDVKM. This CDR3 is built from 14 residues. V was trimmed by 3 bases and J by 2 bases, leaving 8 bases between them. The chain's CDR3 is CASSFQGRNQPQHF. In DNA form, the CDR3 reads TGTGCCAGCAGTTTCCAGGGTCGCAATCAGCCCCAGCATTTT. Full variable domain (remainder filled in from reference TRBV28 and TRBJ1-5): DVKVTQSSRYLVKRTGEKVFLECVQDMDHENMFWYRQDPGLGLRLIYFSYDVKMKEKGDIPEGYSVSREKKERFSLILESASTNQTSMYLCASSFQGRNQPQHFGDGTRLSIL.

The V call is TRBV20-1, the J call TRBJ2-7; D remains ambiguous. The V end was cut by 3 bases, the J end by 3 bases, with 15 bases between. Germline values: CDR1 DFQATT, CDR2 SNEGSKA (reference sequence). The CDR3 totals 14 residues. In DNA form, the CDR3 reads TGCAGTGCTAGCAACCGGGTCTCTCTCTACGAGCAGTACTTC. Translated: CSASNRVSLYEQYF.

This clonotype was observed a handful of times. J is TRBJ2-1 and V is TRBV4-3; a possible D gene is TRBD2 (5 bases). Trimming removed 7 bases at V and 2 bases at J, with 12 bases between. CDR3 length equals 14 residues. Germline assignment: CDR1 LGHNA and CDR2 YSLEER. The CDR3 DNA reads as TGCGCCAGCACCCCTACACTAGCCTACAATGAGCAGTTCTTC. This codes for CASTPTLAYNEQFF.

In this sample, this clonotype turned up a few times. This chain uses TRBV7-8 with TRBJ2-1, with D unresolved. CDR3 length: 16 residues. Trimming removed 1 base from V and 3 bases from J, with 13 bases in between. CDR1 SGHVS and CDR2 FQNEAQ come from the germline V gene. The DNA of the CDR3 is TGTGCCAGCAGCTTAGTTGGGCAGGTGTACTACAATGAGCAGTTCTTC. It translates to CASSLVGQVYYNEQFF.

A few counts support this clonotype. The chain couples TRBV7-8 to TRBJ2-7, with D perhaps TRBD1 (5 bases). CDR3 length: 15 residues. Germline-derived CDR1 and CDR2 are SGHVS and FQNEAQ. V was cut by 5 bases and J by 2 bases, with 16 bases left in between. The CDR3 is CASSARGPHPYEQYF. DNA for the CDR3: TGTGCCAGCAGCGCAAGGGGTCCCCACCCCTACGAGCAGTACTTC.